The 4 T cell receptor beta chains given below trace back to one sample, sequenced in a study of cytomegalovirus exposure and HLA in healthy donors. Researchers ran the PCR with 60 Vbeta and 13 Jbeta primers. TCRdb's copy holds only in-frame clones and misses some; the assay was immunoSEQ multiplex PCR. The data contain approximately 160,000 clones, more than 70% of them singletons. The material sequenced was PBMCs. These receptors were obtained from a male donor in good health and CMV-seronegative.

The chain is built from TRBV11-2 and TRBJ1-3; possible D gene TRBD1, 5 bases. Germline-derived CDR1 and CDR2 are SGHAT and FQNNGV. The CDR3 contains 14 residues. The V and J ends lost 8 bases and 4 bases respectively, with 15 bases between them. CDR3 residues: CASGPSGRGNTIYF. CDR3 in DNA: TGTGCCAGCGGACCTTCAGGGAGGGGAAACACCATATATTTT.

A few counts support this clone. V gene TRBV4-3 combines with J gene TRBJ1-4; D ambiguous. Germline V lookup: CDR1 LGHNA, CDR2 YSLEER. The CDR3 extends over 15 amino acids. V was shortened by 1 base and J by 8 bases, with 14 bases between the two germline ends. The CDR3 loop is CASSQGGGFREKLFF. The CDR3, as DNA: TGCGCCAGCAGCCAAGGAGGCGGGTTTAGGGAAAAACTGTTTTTT.

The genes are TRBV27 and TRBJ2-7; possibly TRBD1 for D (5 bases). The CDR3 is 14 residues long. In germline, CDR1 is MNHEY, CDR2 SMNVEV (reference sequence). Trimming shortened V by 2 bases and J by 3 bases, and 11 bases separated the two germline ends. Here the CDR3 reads CASSLSGADYEQYF. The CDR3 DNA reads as TGTGCCAGCAGTTTAAGTGGGGCCGACTACGAGCAGTACTTC.

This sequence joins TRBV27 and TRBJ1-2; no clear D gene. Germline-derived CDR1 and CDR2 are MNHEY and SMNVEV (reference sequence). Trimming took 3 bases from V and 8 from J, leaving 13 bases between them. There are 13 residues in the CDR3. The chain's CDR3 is CASSFVEAGGYTF. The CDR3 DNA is TGTGCCAGCAGTTTCGTCGAAGCGGGGGGCTACACCTTC.